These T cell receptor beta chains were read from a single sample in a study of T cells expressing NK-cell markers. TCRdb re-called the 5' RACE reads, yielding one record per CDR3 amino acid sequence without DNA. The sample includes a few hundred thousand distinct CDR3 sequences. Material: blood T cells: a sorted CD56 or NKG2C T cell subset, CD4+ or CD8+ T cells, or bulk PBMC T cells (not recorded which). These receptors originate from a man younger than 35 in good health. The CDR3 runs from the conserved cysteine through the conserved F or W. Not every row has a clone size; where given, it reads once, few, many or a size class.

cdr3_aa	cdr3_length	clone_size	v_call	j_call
CASSRDLSYEQYF	13	NA	TRBV6-1	TRBJ2-7
CASREGQEGEKLFF	14	NA	TRBV2	TRBJ1-4
CASSQGVSVAYNEQFF	16	NA	TRBV4-1	TRBJ2-1
CSAPDSRAPGYEQFF	15	NA	TRBV20-1	TRBJ2-1
CASSRTEAKNIQYF	14	NA	TRBV6-2/TRBV6-3	TRBJ2-4
CASSLQGGRAIYGYTF	16	NA	TRBV5-8	TRBJ1-2
CAIEWQDTGELFF	13	NA	TRBV10-3	TRBJ2-2
CASSLVGEYNEQFF	14	NA	TRBV5-1	TRBJ2-1
CASSQGHHERNSPLHF	16	NA	TRBV3-1	TRBJ1-6
CSVEIEPLSGELFF	14	NA	TRBV29-1	TRBJ2-2
CASSQDLGARTRNYGYTF	18	NA	TRBV4-1	TRBJ1-2
CASSYTGLAGSTTQYF	16	NA	TRBV12-3/TRBV12-4	TRBJ2-3
CASSPETSGRAGSYNEQFF	19	NA	TRBV7-9	TRBJ2-1
CASTPPGFNEQFF	13	NA	TRBV5-1	TRBJ2-1
CASSPGTSGRRETQYF	16	NA	TRBV12-3/TRBV12-4	TRBJ2-5
CASSPPGTPYTIYF	14	NA	TRBV6-5	TRBJ1-3
CASSFVGMGYGYTF	14	NA	TRBV12-3/TRBV12-4	TRBJ1-2
CASSLTGGPNQPQHF	15	NA	TRBV12-3/TRBV12-4	TRBJ1-5
CASSLGRMGAYEQYF	15	NA	TRBV12-3/TRBV12-4	TRBJ2-7
CATLGPPGLEQYF	13	NA	TRBV28	TRBJ2-7
CASSLHKTGELFF	13	NA	TRBV7-3	TRBJ2-2
CASSEPGQGAHEQFF	15	NA	TRBV6-1	TRBJ2-1
CASSRQPTSNYGYTF	15	NA	TRBV11-2	TRBJ1-2
CASSWGDRPEDTQYF	15	NA	TRBV7-2	TRBJ2-3
CASSEPGGLRETQYF	15	NA	TRBV6-1	TRBJ2-5
CASSPRTGYEVETQYF	16	NA	TRBV5-1	TRBJ2-5
CATSDGTFTSGRGISYNEQFF	21	NA	TRBV24-1	TRBJ2-1
CASSQDSRTSGAGADTQYF	19	NA	TRBV4-3	TRBJ2-3
CASEPGREGVEKLFF	15	NA	TRBV7-9	TRBJ1-4
CASSRFTGSGTGELFF	16	NA	TRBV6-1	TRBJ2-2
CASSSWLAEAFF	12	medium-sized	TRBV7-9	TRBJ1-1
CASSPGRSTEAFF	13	NA	TRBV7-3	TRBJ1-1
CASSASPLGGRSGEQFF	17	NA	TRBV9	TRBJ2-1
CASSQSGTTYNEQFF	15	NA	TRBV4-3	TRBJ2-1
CASSQRGSPLNEQFF	15	NA	TRBV7-9	TRBJ2-1
CASNRADRDRNYEQYF	16	NA	TRBV7-8	TRBJ2-7
CASSVESWQEAFF	13	NA	TRBV9	TRBJ1-1
CASSPARTSGYNEQFF	16	NA	TRBV6-5	TRBJ2-1
CSGGGSRTGELFF	13	NA	TRBV29-1	TRBJ2-2
CASSLGQLNNQPQHF	15	NA	TRBV18	TRBJ1-5
CASSPPLAYNEQFF	14	NA	TRBV27	TRBJ2-1
CASSFPSGSRSYEQYF	16	NA	TRBV5-5	TRBJ2-7
CATAAGGNEQFF	12	NA	TRBV6-2/TRBV6-3	TRBJ2-1
CASSSGLGAQETQYF	15	NA	TRBV13	TRBJ2-5
CASSYRTGDGRLFF	14	NA	TRBV28	TRBJ2-2
CASSLGTSGRVYEQYF	16	NA	TRBV7-6	TRBJ2-7
CASSANRDRRAETQYF	16	NA	TRBV5-1	TRBJ2-5
CASSFLGTGNTGELFF	16	NA	TRBV6-1	TRBJ2-2
CASFPPVGTSGRGSYEQYF	19	NA	TRBV28	TRBJ2-7
CASSPGRDTGELFF	14	NA	TRBV18	TRBJ2-2
CASSYQGRGTAYEQYF	16	NA	TRBV6-2/TRBV6-3	TRBJ2-7
CASSQVAGEANYGYTF	16	NA	TRBV4-2	TRBJ1-2